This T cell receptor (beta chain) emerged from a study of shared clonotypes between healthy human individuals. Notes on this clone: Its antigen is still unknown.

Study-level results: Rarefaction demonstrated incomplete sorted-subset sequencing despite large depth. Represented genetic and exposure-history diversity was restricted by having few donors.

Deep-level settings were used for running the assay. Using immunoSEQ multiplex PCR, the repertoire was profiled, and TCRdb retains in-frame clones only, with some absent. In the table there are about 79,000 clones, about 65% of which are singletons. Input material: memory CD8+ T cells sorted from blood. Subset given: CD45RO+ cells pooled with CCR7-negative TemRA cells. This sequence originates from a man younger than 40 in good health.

Written as DNA, the CDR3 is TGTGCCAGCAGTCCCTTAGCGGGAGGGGGATACGAGCAGTACTTC. Residues: CASSPLAGGGYEQYF. V is TRBV28 and J is TRBJ2-7; 11 positions agree with TRBD2. This CDR3 is 15 amino acids long. Germline trimming cut 5 bases from V and 4 bases from J; bases unmatched to any gene: 7. Germline values: CDR1 MDHEN, CDR2 SYDVKM.